Sequencing of this T cell receptor beta chain was carried out in a study of CD8+ T cells in alopecia areata (dated by TCRdb to 2016 to 2018). About the study as a whole: The treated patients took part in an open-label pilot trial in which moderate-to-severe alopecia areata was treated with oral tofacitinib at 5 to 10 mg twice daily. On the human side, TCRbeta sequencing was run on scalp tissue and on sorted CD4+ and CD8+ peripheral blood T cells from healthy controls and from alopecia areata patients with either patchy or totalis/universalis disease. In treated patients, disease severity was measured using the SALT score, which gives the percentage of scalp surface area affected. Tofacitinib-treated patients had biopsies at baseline and at 4 and 24 weeks of treatment, with a later scalp biopsy in several patients. Amplification of TCRbeta CDR3 regions was done by immunoSEQ multiplex PCR using 35 Vbeta forward primers and 13 Jbeta reverse primers. Scalp clonality was compared across normal scalp (n=4), patchy alopecia areata scalp (n=8), and alopecia totalis/universalis scalp (n=8). RNA was obtained with the PAXgene miRNA kit for fixed scalp, the miRNeasy kit for PBMCs, and the RNeasy kit for mouse skin. Patients received tofacitinib for 6 to 18 months and were then followed off drug for 6 months to check for delayed response and recurrence. In both human patients and the C3H/HeJ mouse model, the study applied high-throughput TCRbeta sequencing to look at T cell clonal expansion in alopecia areata. The study at large found these results: Compared with normal scalp, lesional scalp had higher clonality and more expanded CD8+ clones, particularly in alopecia totalis/universalis, a pattern that suggests antigenic drive. Shared TCR sequences between patients were less evident than in mice, which may be partly attributable to HLA diversity in the patient population. The treated cohort was small, with a single nonresponder, so links between baseline CD8+ expansion and response need larger studies. Many expanded lesional clones persisted in scalp and blood during tofacitinib treatment, which may partly explain relapse after stopping treatment. Unlike mouse skin, which is dominated by gammadelta T cells, normal human skin has resident alphabeta T cells that are also sequenced, and this complicates analysis of the scalp TCR repertoire. Scalp clonality and the number of expanded CD8+ clones among the top 100 scalp clones were significantly decreased by tofacitinib.

Library construction relied on the immunoSEQ multiplex PCR assay. RNA was extracted from all samples and reverse transcribed into cDNA, which served as template for TCR sequencing. SuperScript III was used to make first-strand cDNA, primed with a 2:1 mix of oligo-dT and random hexamers. A synthetic immune receptor repertoire was used to gauge amplification bias, and whatever bias remained was removed computationally. The study's processing was this. Raw reads were preprocessed to remove errors, and CDR3 was defined according to IMGT conventions as the region from the conserved cysteine to phenylalanine. Clonality was computed by normalizing Shannon entropy by log2 of the number of productive unique TCRs and subtracting the result from 1. CD4 or CD8 identity of scalp clones was inferred by cross-referencing scalp TCRbeta sequences with sorted blood CD4 and CD8 repertoires. Not all clones reach the TCRdb copy of this immuneACCESS table, which keeps in-frame sequences only. Checked studies attribute under half of the gap to unresolved V genes and leave the rest unexplained. That table furnishes V, J and clone size, whereas the DNA furnished D and trimming. Across this sample there are about 210,000 clones, with more than 45% seen only once. About 1.4% of the sample lies in the top ten.

The time point label here, explained by the study, means: less than five weeks on oral tofacitinib. The sample's treatment or condition, from its label and the paper: oral pan-JAK inhibitor, 5-10 mg twice daily. Peripheral blood and lesional scalp punch biopsies were obtained from patients with alopecia areata. PBMCs were separated by density centrifugation and stained for CD3, CD4 and CD8, after which CD4+ and CD8+ T cells were sorted on a FACSAria. A remark on this clone: Which antigen it targets is not known. It has no much larger one-base neighbor in the sample; base qualities were not kept.

The TCR originated in a human donor with alopecia areata. Here the sequenced sample was CD4+ T cells sorted from blood, taken at week 4, from a patient treated with tofacitinib.

The CDR3 corresponds to CASRWGLRQPQHF. The bases are TGTGCCAGCAGATGGGGTCTCCGACAGCCCCAGCATTTT. The V and J genes are TRBV2 and TRBJ1-5, with the D gene not clear enough to name. The germline V gene encodes CDR1 SNHLY and CDR2 FYNNEI. Trimming removed 6 bases from V and 7 bases from J, leaving 13 bases between the germline ends. Its CDR3 holds 13 amino acids, cysteine through phenylalanine. Solely the CDR3 DNA is kept, with 39 bases framed from the first base. Beyond the CDR3, the reference TRBV2 and TRBJ1-5 genes provide the residues; the full variable domain reads: EPEVTQTPSHQVTQMGQEVILRCVPISNHLYFYWYRQILGQKVEFLVSFYNNEISEKSEIFDDQFSVERPDGSNFTLKIRSTKLEDSAMYFCASRWGLRQPQHFGDGTRLSIL.